A single T cell receptor beta chain is shown here with its context. Antigen unknown. At one end, the junction sequence differs from germline, possibly due to a read error. TCRdb reanalysed the reads using MiXCR and keeps one entry per CDR3 protein. This sample has some 700,000 distinct CDR3 sequences, with 35% found just once. The source of the sample is a study of T cell repertoires in cytomegalovirus infection. Germline lookup yields CDR1 SGHVS and CDR2 FNYEAQ. The CDR3 length is 13 residues. Study findings and constraints: Across the ex vivo response, the dominant clonotypes were HLA-C-restricted CMV-specific TCR beta clonotypes.

This sequence joins TRBV7-6 and TRBJ2-3; D call uncertain. Sequencing input: PBMCs. The sequence came from a human donor in good health (CMV status not recorded). Some clones in this sample may be carry-over from other donors' samples. For the CDR3, the DNA is TGTGCTAGCAGCTTAAGCACCAGGAATACGCAGTATTTT. Amino acids: CASSLSTRNTQYF.